This T cell receptor (beta chain) is drawn from a study of blood T cell repertoires in COVID-19. Looking at the study overall: Acute and convalescent COVID-19 samples came from the United States, Italy and Spain. Nucleic acid was either cDNA or gDNA, and it came from T cells, B-cell-depleted T cells, or PBMCs.

This clone was recorded a few times. Original handling: Counts of nucleated cells, estimated from reference gene primer amplification, were obtained. This table comes from immunoSEQ multiplex PCR, and its TCRdb copy is limited to in-frame clones, with some not included. Clonal size and the V and J genes are those of that table, whereas D and trimming came from the DNA. The table records a few hundred thousand clones, around 80% of them present only once. CDR1 and CDR2 from the germline V gene are MNHEY and SMNVEV (reference sequence). The CDR3 sequence is 14 residues long. Trimming pared 8 bases from V and 1 base from J, leaving 14 bases between.

Sequenced input: peripheral blood. This clonotype was sampled from a human donor in a cohort sampled during active COVID-19. The chain employs TRBV27 and TRBJ1-1; the D is unclear. The chain's CDR3 is CASQLTRWNTEAFF. The DNA of the CDR3 is TGTGCCAGCCAATTAACCCGGTGGAACACTGAAGCTTTCTTT.